The source of this TCR beta chain is a study of blood T cell repertoires in COVID-19. In the study overall: Spain, Italy and the United States supplied samples that represented acute and convalescent COVID-19. The analysed material was cDNA or gDNA that came from T cells, B-cell-depleted T cells, or PBMCs.

In the original workflow: The authors estimated nucleated cell counts from reference gene primer amplification. Some clones are missing from TCRdb's copy, which holds only in-frame ones; the method was immunoSEQ multiplex PCR. V, J and clone size are those of that table, while D and trimming were read from the DNA. The sample has 150,000 to 200,000 clones; over 75% are singletons. CDR3 size: 14 residues. CDR1 is SGHVS, CDR2 FQNEAQ, per germline. The J segment lost 9 bases and the V segment lost 1 base, leaving 4 bases of the junction unmatched. The chain carries TRBV7-8 and TRBJ2-2; 8 nucleotides align to TRBD2. This clonotype originated in a man aged 70 or older with active or convalescent COVID-19. Material: peripheral blood. In DNA, the CDR3 is TGTGCCAGCAGCTTAGATAGCGGGAATCGGGAGCTGTTTTTT. Translated: CASSLDSGNRELFF.